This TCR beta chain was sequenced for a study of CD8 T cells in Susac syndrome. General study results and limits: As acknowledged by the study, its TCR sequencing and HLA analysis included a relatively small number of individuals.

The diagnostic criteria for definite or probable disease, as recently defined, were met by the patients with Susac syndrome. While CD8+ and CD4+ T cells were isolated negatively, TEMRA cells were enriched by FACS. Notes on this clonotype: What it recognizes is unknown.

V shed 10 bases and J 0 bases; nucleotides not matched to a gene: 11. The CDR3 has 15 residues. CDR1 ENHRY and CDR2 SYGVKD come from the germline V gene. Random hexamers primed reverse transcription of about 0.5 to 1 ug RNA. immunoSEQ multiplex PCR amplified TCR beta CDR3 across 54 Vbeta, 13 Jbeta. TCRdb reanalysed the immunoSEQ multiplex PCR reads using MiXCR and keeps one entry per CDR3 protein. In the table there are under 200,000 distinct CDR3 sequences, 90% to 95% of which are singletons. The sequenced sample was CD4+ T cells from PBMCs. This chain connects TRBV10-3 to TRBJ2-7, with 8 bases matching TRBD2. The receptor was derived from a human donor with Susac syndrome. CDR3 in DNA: TGTGCCACCACTAAAGGGAGCGGGAGCTCCTACGAGCAGTACTTC. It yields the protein CATTKGSGSSYEQYF.